The 13 T cell receptor beta chains below all came from one sample that was sequenced in a study of Ad26.COV2.S vaccination and SARS-CoV-2 variants. Treatment: about 20 received Ad26.COV2.S at low or high dose, single or two shots; about five received placebo; per-sample allocation not given. Sampling happened 63 days after the first vaccine or placebo injection. Using immunoSEQ multiplex PCR, the repertoire was profiled, and TCRdb retains in-frame clones only, with some absent. The sample yields more than 300,000 clones, approximately 86% seen once. Sequenced here: peripheral blood, sampled in a trial of Ad26.COV2.S vaccine versus placebo. The receptors originated from a person between 18 and 59 years old who received the Ad26.COV2.S COVID-19 vaccine or a placebo.

This chain joins TRBV28 and TRBJ2-5; TRBD2 might be the D (5 bases). V was pared by 6 bases and J by 12 bases, with 17 bases between. The CDR3 extends over 12 amino acids. Germline values: CDR1 MDHEN, CDR2 SYDVKM. The CDR3 DNA reads as TGTGCCAGCAGCCCCCGAGGGCACCTCGAGTACTTC. Protein product: CASSPRGHLEYF.

For the CDR3, the DNA is TGTGCCAGCATCCAAGGCGGGGGGGGAACCTACAATGAGCAGTTCTTC. Its translation: CASIQGGGGTYNEQFF. The chain is built from TRBV5-4 and TRBJ2-1; 9 positions agree with TRBD2. The V and J ends lost 6 bases and 2 bases, in that order; junction bases with no gene match: 9. Germline V gives CDR1 SGHNT, CDR2 YYREEE (reference sequence). This CDR3 is 16 amino acids long.

V usage is TRBV7-8 and J usage is TRBJ2-4, with D unresolved. V gave up 2 bases and J gave up 9 bases, with 8 bases separating them. CDR1 is SGHVS, CDR2 FQNEAQ, per germline. The CDR3 sequence is 12 residues long. The CDR3, as DNA: TGTGCCAGCAGCTTATTTACGGGCATTCAGTACTTC. This sequence encodes CASSLFTGIQYF.

The chain is built from TRBV9 and TRBJ2-2; no firm D call. Germline CDR1 SGDLS, CDR2 YYNGEE. The CDR3 loop spans 13 amino acids. The ends were cut back, 7 bases at V and 2 bases at J, with 9 bases in the middle. In nucleotides, the CDR3 is TGTGCCAGCGGCTTGGGTAACACCGGGGAGCTGTTTTTT. Translated, it gives CASGLGNTGELFF.

The rearrangement joins TRBV7-9 to TRBJ1-1; TRBD1 is a possible D gene (5 bases). CDR1 and CDR2 (germline): SEHNR, FQNEAQ (reference sequence). The ends were cut back, 5 bases at V and 5 bases at J, with 15 bases in the middle. The CDR3 consists of 14 residues. This chain's CDR3 is CASSPRARGTEAFF. The CDR3 DNA sequence: TGTGCCAGCAGCCCGAGGGCCCGGGGGACTGAAGCTTTCTTT.

V and J are TRBV19 and TRBJ1-5; D possibly corresponds to TRBD1 (5 bases). The CDR3 loop spans 12 amino acids. Germline CDR1 LNHDA, CDR2 SQIVND (reference sequence). Trimming left V 3 bases short and J 7 bases short, with 7 bases between. The CDR3 region is CASSIGGQPQHF. The CDR3 coding sequence is TGTGCCAGTAGTATTGGGGGGCAGCCCCAGCATTTT.

The chain employs TRBV5-4 and TRBJ2-7, with D possibly being TRBD1 or TRBD2 (5 bases each). Germline CDR1 SGHNT, CDR2 YYREEE (reference sequence). V lost 4 bases and J 2 bases, leaving 13 bases between the germline ends. The CDR3 is made up of 14 amino acids. CDR3 residues: CASSGRDEAYEQYF. CDR3 in DNA: TGTGCCAGCAGCGGCAGGGACGAAGCCTACGAGCAGTACTTC.

This clone was picked up one time. This sample also contains other DNA sequences that code for the same CDR3. This rearrangement joins TRBV12-3 or TRBV12-4 to TRBJ1-1, with D unresolved. The CDR3 contains 13 residues. The ends were cut back, 3 bases at V and 1 base at J, with 6 bases in the middle. The CDR3 region has the DNA TGTGCCAGCAGTTTTGGGCAGAACACTGAAGCTTTCTTT. It is translated as CASSFGQNTEAFF.

The V call is TRBV7-8, the J call TRBJ1-2; the D is unclear. Germline loops: CDR1 SGHVS, CDR2 FQNEAQ. CDR3 size: 17 residues. The ends were cut back, 2 bases at V and 2 bases at J, with 18 bases in the middle. As DNA, the CDR3 is TGTGCCAGCAGCTTACGGGCATTCGTACTAGAGAACTATGGCTACACCTTC. Translated: CASSLRAFVLENYGYTF.

This clone was seen only a few times. CDR3 residues: CAWSVIGNSYNSPLHF. DNA for the CDR3: TGTGCCTGGAGTGTTATAGGGAACTCCTATAATTCACCCCTCCACTTT. The V call is TRBV30, the J call TRBJ1-6; no firm D call. With 0 bases removed from V and 0 bases from J, the gap between germline ends came to 9 bases. CDR1 and CDR2 from the germline V gene are GTSNPN and SVGIG (reference sequence). The CDR3 spans 16 residues.

The chain employs TRBV28 and TRBJ1-2, with D tentatively TRBD1 (5 bases). CDR3 size: 16 residues. Germline CDR1 and CDR2: MDHEN and SYDVKM. V was clipped by 6 bases and J by 4 bases, with 21 bases between them. CDR3: CASSTHGGGTVYGYTF. CDR3 nucleotide sequence: TGTGCCAGCAGCACCCACGGTGGCGGGACGGTCTATGGCTACACCTTC.

The V call is TRBV3-1 (or the pseudogene TRBV3-2), the J call TRBJ1-4, with D perhaps matching TRBD1 (6 bases). This CDR3 is 15 amino acids long. The ends were cut back, 0 bases at V and 7 bases at J, with 12 bases in the middle. CDR1 is LGHDT, CDR2 YNNKEL, per germline (reference sequence). The CDR3 nucleotides read TGTGCCAGCAGCCAAGAAGTTACAGGGACTGAAAAACTGTTTTTT. This translates into CASSQEVTGTEKLFF.

V and J are TRBV11-3 and TRBJ2-5, with 8 nucleotides matching TRBD1. The CDR3 is 14 amino acids. The V gene's germline CDR1 is SGHNT and CDR2 YENEEA. The ends lost 5 bases at V and 5 bases at J; junction bases unmatched: 7. CDR3 loop: CASSERQGLETQYF. The CDR3 bases are TGTGCCAGCAGCGAGCGACAGGGGTTGGAGACCCAGTACTTC.